This entry lists 21 T cell receptor beta chains sequenced from one sample in a study of blood T cells in healthy people across ages. Through a sample-barcoded 5' primer and a J-beta primer mix, a second PCR was run for roughly 7 to 12 cycles. TCRdb ran MiXCR on the 5' RACE reads and lists one entry per CDR3 protein. The sample contains 700,000 to 800,000 distinct CDR3 sequences, about 40% of which appear only once. The sample taken for sequencing was blood. Source of these receptors: a woman aged 55-69 years in good health.

About this clonotype: Relative to the germline gene, one junction end is altered; a read error may explain this. The V gene is TRBV3-1, the J gene TRBJ2-5; D may correspond to TRBD1 or TRBD2 (5 bases each). With the DNA end fitting TRBJ2-7 better, the J assignment may be wrong. In germline, CDR1 is LGHDT, CDR2 YNNKEL (reference sequence). The CDR3 length is 13 residues. In DNA form, the CDR3 reads TGTGCCAGCACCCAAGGGACGTCCTACGAGCAGTACTTC. This sequence encodes CASTQGTSYEQYF.

The chain carries TRBV11-2 and TRBJ2-7, with D possibly being TRBD2 (5 bases). V lost 0 bases to trimming and J lost 3 bases, with 12 bases between them. Germline V gene sequence: CDR1 SGHAT, CDR2 FQNNGV. CDR3 length: 15 residues. The CDR3 is CASSLETGSNYEQYF. CDR3 DNA sequence: TGTGCCAGCAGCTTAGAGACGGGGTCGAACTACGAGCAGTACTTC.

Only a few counts were recorded for this clonotype. The V call is TRBV7-9, the J call TRBJ2-5; 7 bases fit TRBD2. The CDR3 loop spans 17 amino acids. Germline V gives CDR1 SEHNR, CDR2 FQNEAQ (reference sequence). J was trimmed by 0 bases and V by 3 bases; bases with no gene match: 10. CDR3 in DNA: TGTGCCAGCAGCTTCGACTTGGGACTACCATACCAAGAGACCCAGTACTTC. As protein: CASSFDLGLPYQETQYF.

About this clonotype itself: A much larger clone is a single base away; this may be a read error. The V and J genes are TRBV4-2 and TRBJ2-7; the D call may be TRBD1 or TRBD2 (5 bases each). V dropped 0 bases and J dropped 9 bases, with 18 bases sitting between them. Germline V CDR1 and CDR2: LGHNA, YNFKEQ. The CDR3 consists of 15 residues. DNA of the CDR3: TGTGCCAGCAGCCAAGATCCGGGGACCCTTTCCGGGCAGTACTTC. It is translated as CASSQDPGTLSGQYF.

The chain recombines TRBV3-1 with TRBJ2-3; D is unclear. CDR1 is LGHDT, CDR2 YNNKEL, per germline (reference sequence). V gave up 1 base and J gave up 4 bases, with 9 bases separating them. CDR3 length: 14 residues. The CDR3 loop is CASSQGPSPDTQYF. The CDR3 DNA reads as TGTGCCAGCAGCCAAGGGCCGTCCCCAGATACGCAGTATTTT.

This clonotype was picked up one time. CDR3 bases: TGTGCCAGCAGCCGACAGGGAGGTGGCACCGGGGAGCTGTTTTTT. Protein: CASSRQGGGTGELFF. The V and J genes are TRBV7-8 and TRBJ2-2; tentatively, D is TRBD1 (7 bases). The CDR3 totals 15 residues. V was pared by 5 bases and J by 4 bases, with 14 bases between. Germline lookup yields CDR1 SGHVS and CDR2 FQNEAQ.

This clonotype showed up just a few times. V gene TRBV5-1 combines with J gene TRBJ2-4; tentatively, D is TRBD1 or TRBD2 (6 bases each). TRBJ2-7 matches the DNA end more closely, so the J call is doubtful. The CDR3 contains 16 residues. Germline V lookup: CDR1 SGHRS, CDR2 YFSETQ. The CDR3 DNA reads as TGCGCCAGCAGCTTAAGGGGGACGGGGGCGATCTACGAGCAGTACTTC. Translation gives CASSLRGTGAIYEQYF.

The sample holds a few counts of this clonotype. This rearrangement joins TRBV2 to TRBJ1-2; TRBD1 matches 7 bases. The CDR3 length is 14 residues. Germline-derived CDR1 and CDR2 are SNHLY and FYNNEI. V was clipped by 3 bases and J by 4 bases; unmatched bases: 5. The CDR3 here is CASSDPRGTYGYTF. In DNA, the CDR3 is TGTGCCAGCAGTGACCCCAGGGGGACCTATGGCTACACCTTC.

The chain uses TRBV20-1 and TRBJ1-4; TRBD1 is a possible D gene (5 bases). Trimming stripped 0 bases from V and 6 bases from J, with 14 bases between. The CDR3 runs 15 residues. CDR1 DFQATT and CDR2 SNEGSKA come from the germline V gene (reference sequence). DNA for the CDR3: TGCAGTGCTAGAGATCGTGGGACGGCTGATGAAAAACTGTTTTTT. Translating it yields CSARDRGTADEKLFF.

There are a few counts of this clonotype. The chain recombines TRBV20-1 with TRBJ2-7; 9 bases agree with TRBD2. This CDR3 contains 15 residues. V shed 7 bases and J 5 bases; nucleotides not matched to a gene: 15. Germline V gene sequence: CDR1 DFQATT, CDR2 SNEGSKA (reference sequence). The CDR3 is CSVLAGLSGVHEQYF. The CDR3 nucleotides read TGCAGTGTCCTAGCGGGACTCAGTGGGGTCCACGAGCAGTACTTC.

The chain couples TRBV11-2 to TRBJ2-3; D is undetermined. The CDR3 is 16 residues long. Per the germline V gene, CDR1 is SGHAT and CDR2 is FQNNGV. V lost 1 base and J lost 4, with 15 bases in between. CDR3 DNA: TGTGCCAGCAGCTTAGCGGCTAGTAGTGGCCCAGATACGCAGTATTTT. Translating it yields CASSLAASSGPDTQYF.

This clonotype has a single count. The rearrangement joins TRBV5-1 to TRBJ2-7; a weak D match, TRBD1 (7 bases). The length of the CDR3 is 15 residues. CDR1 and CDR2 from the germline V gene are SGHRS and YFSETQ. The ends were cut back, 7 bases at V and 0 bases at J, with 17 bases in the middle. CDR3 protein: CASWAGQPDSYEQYF. In nucleotides, the CDR3 is TGCGCCAGCTGGGCGGGACAGCCAGACTCCTACGAGCAGTACTTC.

The rearrangement uses TRBV28 and TRBJ2-1; 11 nucleotides agree with TRBD2. The J call may be mistaken, given a closer DNA end match to TRBJ2-7. This CDR3 comprises 19 residues. Germline-derived CDR1 and CDR2 are MDHEN and SYDVKM. The CDR3 nucleotides are TGTGCCAGCAGTCCACTAGCGGGAGAGGCCCTTCGGTCCTACAATGAGCAGTACTTC. Residues: CASSPLAGEALRSYNEQYF.

The chain carries TRBV3-1 and TRBJ1-4; no clear D. Germline CDR1 and CDR2: LGHDT and YNNKEL (reference sequence). Trimming took off 1 base at V and 5 bases at J, with 2 bases between the two ends. There are 12 residues in the CDR3. DNA for the CDR3: TGTGCCAGCAGCCAAGTGAATGAAAAACTGTTTTTT. Protein product: CASSQVNEKLFF.

The CDR3 here is CASSRGGTYNEQYF. CDR3 in DNA: TGTGCCAGCAGCCGGGGCGGCACTTACAATGAGCAGTACTTC. This chain connects TRBV7-2 to TRBJ2-5, with D perhaps being TRBD1 or TRBD2 (5 bases each). Germline lookup yields CDR1 SGHTA and CDR2 FQGNSA. Trimming pared 5 bases from V and 11 bases from J, leaving 21 bases between. There are 14 residues in the CDR3.

This rearrangement joins TRBV2 to TRBJ2-1; TRBD2 aligns across 8 bases. The germline gives CDR1 SNHLY, CDR2 FYNNEI. Trimming removed 2 bases from V and 3 bases from J; junction bases left unmatched: 6. The CDR3 sequence is 16 residues long. The CDR3 nucleotides are TGTGCCAGCAGTGAACGGAGCGGGGGCCACTACAATGAGCAGTTCTTC. This encodes CASSERSGGHYNEQFF.

V and J are TRBV4-1 and TRBJ2-1; D possibly corresponds to TRBD2 (5 bases). The CDR3 has 16 residues. Germline CDR1 reads MGHRA; CDR2 reads YSYEKL. Trimming took off 1 base at V and 10 bases at J, with 20 bases between the two ends. The CDR3: CASSQVVDTGIEEQFF. CDR3 bases: TGCGCCAGCAGCCAAGTGGTCGATACCGGGATTGAGGAGCAGTTCTTC.

The chain is built from TRBV3-1 and TRBJ2-4; TRBD2 is a possible D gene (5 bases). CDR1 and CDR2 from the germline V gene are LGHDT and YNNKEL (reference sequence). This CDR3 region has 15 residues. Trimming removed 1 base from V and 1 base from J, with 8 bases in between. CDR3 sequence: CASSQGTAAKNIQYF. Here the CDR3 DNA reads TGTGCCAGCAGCCAAGGGACTGCTGCCAAAAACATTCAGTACTTC. Full variable domain (missing parts from reference TRBV3-1 and TRBJ2-4): DTAVSQTPKYLVTQMGNDKSIKCEQNLGHDTMYWYKQDSKKFLKIMFSYNNKELIINETVPNRFSPKSPDKAHLNLHINSLELGDSAVYFCASSQGTAAKNIQYFGAGTRLSVL.

Points on this clonotype: A read error may produce the germline difference seen at one junction end. The chain uses TRBV3-1 and TRBJ2-4; 9 bases align to TRBD2. The CDR3 runs 15 residues. Germline loops: CDR1 LGHDT, CDR2 YNNKEL (reference sequence). As DNA, the CDR3 is TGTGCCGGCAGCCAAGATCAGGCGGGAGGGCGAGAGCAGTACTTC. Its translation: CAGSQDQAGGREQYF.

This clonotype has a handful of counts. The rearrangement links TRBV3-1 to TRBJ2-7; D is unclear. The CDR3 contains 15 residues. V lost 0 bases to trimming and J lost 0 bases, with 9 bases between them. The V gene's germline CDR1 is LGHDT and CDR2 YNNKEL (reference sequence). CDR3 in DNA: TGTGCCAGCAGCCAAGAGCTGGCTAGCTCCTACGAGCAGTACTTC. The encoded protein is CASSQELASSYEQYF.

This clonotype was observed a handful of times. The chain couples TRBV7-2 to TRBJ2-7, with D perhaps assigned TRBD1 or TRBD2 (5 bases each). V lost 1 base, J lost 7 bases, and 14 bases lay in between. Per the germline V gene, CDR1 is SGHTA and CDR2 is FQGNSA. The CDR3 length is 14 residues. Written as DNA, the CDR3 is TGTGCCAGCAGCTTAGAGGGGACGCCGGGGGAGCAGTACTTC. Its translation is CASSLEGTPGEQYF.